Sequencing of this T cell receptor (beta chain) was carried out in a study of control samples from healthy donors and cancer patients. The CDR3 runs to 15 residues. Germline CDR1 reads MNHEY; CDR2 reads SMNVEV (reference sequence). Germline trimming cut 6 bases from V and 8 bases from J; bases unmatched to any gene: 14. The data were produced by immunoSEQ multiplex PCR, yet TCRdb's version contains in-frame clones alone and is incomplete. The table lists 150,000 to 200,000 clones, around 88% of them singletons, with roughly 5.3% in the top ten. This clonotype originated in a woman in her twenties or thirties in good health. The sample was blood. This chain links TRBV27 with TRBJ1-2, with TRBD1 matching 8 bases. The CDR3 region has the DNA TGTGCCAGCAGGCGGGAAGAGGACAGGGTAAAGGGCTACACCTTC. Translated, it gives CASRREEDRVKGYTF.